The table lists the clone carrying this T cell receptor beta chain with a few counts. Antigen specificity is unknown. V was pared by 6 bases and J by 4 bases, with 5 bases of the junction left unmatched. This CDR3 region has 14 residues. From germline, CDR1 is MRHNA and CDR2 SNTAGT. This entry is derived from a study of a mutant IDH1 vaccine in newly diagnosed glioma. For the study at large: The treated group averaged around 40 years old and was about 60% male, approximately 38% female. Earlier treatment was radiotherapy, temozolomide, or both, with most getting both. Study-level points and caveats: Any relationship between pseudoprogression and changes in top peripheral T cell clonotypes seemed absent.

The protocol was immunoSEQ multiplex PCR, while the TCRdb copy is restricted to in-frame clones and leaves out a portion. Here the sample spans about 88,000 clones, about 80% being singletons. Described time point: baseline, week 1 (first vaccination visit). The treatment is: pre-vaccination baseline after standard-of-care therapy. Donor tumors were new WHO grade 3 or 4 IDH1-mutant, ATRX-lost astrocytomas. This TCR derives from a middle-aged man with glioma. Some clones in this sample may be carry-over from other donors' samples. The chain carries TRBV6-4 and TRBJ1-1; TRBD1 agrees at 10 bases. The material sequenced was PBMCs, taken from a glioma patient treated with radiotherapy, temozolomide or both. The CDR3 protein is CASRDWDRGTEAFF. CDR3 sequence (DNA): TGTGCCAGCAGAGATTGGGACAGGGGCACTGAAGCTTTCTTT.